Listed below are T cell receptor beta chains from one sample, sequenced in a study of CD8+ T cells in alopecia areata. Sequenced by immunoSEQ multiplex PCR; TCRdb stores in-frame clones only, minus some. The repertoire includes 100,000 to 150,000 clones, 47% of them detected once, and about 10% sits in the top ten. The material sequenced was NKG2D-low CD8+ T cells sorted from blood. These receptors all come from a human donor with alopecia areata. CDR3s include the opening cysteine and the closing phenylalanine or tryptophan. The D gene is left open where the match is weak. Size tells how often a clone was seen (once, few, many) or the class of an expanded clone, and some rows leave it out.

d_call,clone_size,j_call,v_call,cdr3_nt,cdr3_aa
.,.,TRBJ2-1,TRBV25-1,TGTGCCAGCAGTGAATTGGGGCTAGGCAATGAGCAGTTCTTC,CASSELGLGNEQFF
TRBD1,.,TRBJ2-7,TRBV11-2,TGTGCCAGCAGCTTCGGACAGGGAGGCTACGAGCAGTACTTC,CASSFGQGGYEQYF
.,once,TRBJ2-7,TRBV30,TGTGCCTGGAGTAATGGTTTGGGGGACGAGCAGTACTTC,CAWSNGLGDEQYF
TRBD2,.,TRBJ2-4,TRBV5-1,TGCGCCAGCAGCTCTCAACTGAGGGAGGGTGGCATTCAGTACTTC,CASSSQLREGGIQYF
.,.,TRBJ2-5,TRBV29-1,TGCAGCGTTTGTCCAGAACAGCATAGGACCCAGTACTTC,CSVCPEQHRTQYF
.,.,TRBJ2-7,TRBV30,TGTGCCTGGAGTGGTCGATACTCCTACGAGCAGTACTTC,CAWSGRYSYEQYF
TRBD1,.,TRBJ2-1,TRBV30,TGTGCCTGGCAGACAGGGCAGAGCTCCTACAATGAGCAGTTCTTC,CAWQTGQSSYNEQFF
.,.,TRBJ1-1,TRBV30,TGTGCCTGGAGTGCAGGGATGAACACTGAAGCTTTCTTT,CAWSAGMNTEAFF
.,.,TRBJ2-2,TRBV11-2,TGTGCCAGCAGCTTAGCCGGGGAGCTGTTTTTT,CASSLAGELFF
.,.,TRBJ1-1,TRBV4-1,TGCGCCAGCAGCGGGACACCCGGGGAAGCTTTCTTT,CASSGTPGEAFF
.,once,TRBJ1-3,TRBV27,TGTGCCAGCAGTCCCGAGGGGTTCGGAAACACCATATATTTT,CASSPEGFGNTIYF
.,.,TRBJ2-1,TRBV2,TGTGCCAGCAGTGCCGAGACTCTAGGTGAGCAGTTCTTC,CASSAETLGEQFF
.,.,TRBJ2-1,TRBV30,TGTGCCTGGAGCAGTCCCAATGAGCAGTTCTTC,CAWSSPNEQFF
TRBD2,.,TRBJ2-1,TRBV2,TGTGCCAGCAGTGAAGGCGGGAGAAATGAGCAGTTCTTC,CASSEGGRNEQFF
.,once,TRBJ2-1,TRBV5-1,TGCGCCAGCGGCCCAGAAGACAATGAGCAGTTCTTC,CASGPEDNEQFF
TRBD1,.,TRBJ2-3,TRBV29-1,TGCAGCGCTGATGGGACAGGGGGGCCAGATACGCAGTATTTT,CSADGTGGPDTQYF
.,few,TRBJ2-7,TRBV29-1,TGCAGCGTTGAAGGCACGAGGGGTGGAGGCTACGAGCAGTACTTC,CSVEGTRGGGYEQYF
TRBD2,few,TRBJ2-5,TRBV29-1,TGCAGCGTTGAGGGACTAGCGGGAGAACAGACCCAGTACTTC,CSVEGLAGEQTQYF
.,.,TRBJ2-1,TRBV29-1,TGCAGCGTGAGCGGGCCGGGTGACTACAATGAGCAGTTCTTC,CSVSGPGDYNEQFF
.,.,TRBJ2-2,TRBV29-1,TGTGGATCTGAGAAGGGCGGGGAGCTGTTTTTT,CGSEKGGELFF
.,.,TRBJ2-7,TRBV29-1,TGCAGCGTTACCTACTTGGACAGATCCTACGAGCAGTACTTC,CSVTYLDRSYEQYF
.,.,TRBJ2-7,TRBV29-1,TGCAGCGTTGTCCCCCGACTAGGGGACTCCTACGAGCAGTACTTC,CSVVPRLGDSYEQYF
TRBD2,few,TRBJ2-7,TRBV28,TGTGCCAGCCGTCCAAGGGCGGGAGATGGGTACGAGCAGTACTTC,CASRPRAGDGYEQYF
.,.,TRBJ2-2,TRBV27,TGTGCCAGCAGTTCCCTCACCGGGGAGCTGTTTTTT,CASSSLTGELFF
TRBD1,.,TRBJ2-1,TRBV30,TGTGCCGGAAGACAGGGGTACAATGAGCAGTTCTTC,CAGRQGYNEQFF
.,few,TRBJ2-7,TRBV7-9,TGTGCCAGCAGCTTCCTAGACAGTCCAGACTACGAGCAGTACTTC,CASSFLDSPDYEQYF
.,.,TRBJ2-5,TRBV30,TGTGCCTGGAGTACAGGGACAAATGGGCAGTACTTC,CAWSTGTNGQYF
TRBD2,few,TRBJ2-1,TRBV29-1,TGCAGCGCGAGGACTAGCGGGAGCTACAATGAGCAGTTCTTC,CSARTSGSYNEQFF
.,few,TRBJ2-1,TRBV6-4,TGTGCCAGCAGTGACTCGAACGATTACAATGAGCAGTTCTTC,CASSDSNDYNEQFF
.,once,TRBJ2-5,TRBV27,TGTGCCAGCAGTTTAGGGTCTGGACGTCAAGAGACCCAGTACTTC,CASSLGSGRQETQYF
.,.,TRBJ2-5,TRBV29-1,TGCAGTGTTGATTTTGACAGAGAGACCCAGTACTTC,CSVDFDRETQYF
.,few,TRBJ2-1,TRBV29-1,TGCAGCGTTGAGTGGGGCCTCTCTCCCTACAATGAGCAGTTCTTC,CSVEWGLSPYNEQFF
TRBD2,.,TRBJ2-3,TRBV7-2,TGTGCCAGCAGCGGTAGCGGGAGGACGTCTAGCACAGATACGCAGTATTTT,CASSGSGRTSSTDTQYF
.,.,TRBJ2-3,TRBV5-6,TGTGCCAGCAGCATAGGGACTCCCACAGATACGCAGTATTTT,CASSIGTPTDTQYF
.,.,TRBJ2-7,TRBV5-1,TGCGCCAGCAGCGGGTGGGACTACGAGCAGTACTTC,CASSGWDYEQYF
.,.,TRBJ2-3,TRBV5-6,TGTGCCAGCAGCACCGGGACTTCAGATACGCAGTATTTT,CASSTGTSDTQYF
.,.,TRBJ2-1,TRBV30,TGTGCCTGGAGTGGGGGCCCCCAGGAGCAGTTCTTC,CAWSGGPQEQFF
.,.,TRBJ1-6,TRBV12-5,TGTGCTAGTGGTCAACAGACTAATTCACCCCTCCACTTT,CASGQQTNSPLHF
.,.,TRBJ2-5,TRBV29-1,TGCAGCGTTGACTCAGTCCAAGAGACCCAGTACTTC,CSVDSVQETQYF
.,.,TRBJ2-1,TRBV30,TGTGCCTGGAGTGTAGGGGGGGAATTTGAGCAGTTCTTC,CAWSVGGEFEQFF
.,few,TRBJ1-3,TRBV14,TGTGCCAGCAGCCAGGAATTCGGACCGCTCTCTGGAAACACCATATATTTT,CASSQEFGPLSGNTIYF
.,few,TRBJ2-3,TRBV2,TGTGCCAGCAGTGGGGGGGATACGCAGTATTTT,CASSGGDTQYF
TRBD1,.,TRBJ2-5,TRBV5-6,TGTGCCAGCAGCTTAGGACAGGCGCGGACCCAGTACTTC,CASSLGQARTQYF
.,.,TRBJ1-1,TRBV25-1,TGTGCCAGCAGTGATCAGGGGTATAACACTGAAGCTTTCTTT,CASSDQGYNTEAFF
.,.,TRBJ1-4,TRBV29-1,TGCAGCGTTGTACCAGGGTTTGGCGAAAAACTGTTTTTT,CSVVPGFGEKLFF
TRBD2,few,TRBJ2-5,TRBV28,TGTGCCAGCAGTTCCGAAGGACTAGCGCTGGAGACCCAGTACTTC,CASSSEGLALETQYF
.,few,TRBJ2-1,TRBV28,TGTGCCAGCATTGCATGGAATGAGCAGTTCTTC,CASIAWNEQFF
.,.,TRBJ2-7,TRBV7-6,TGTGCCAGCAGCTTAGGGGAGGAGTACGAGCAGTACTTC,CASSLGEEYEQYF
.,.,TRBJ2-7,TRBV7-9,TGTGCCAGCAGCTCCATAGGAGGACAGGGAGGGGAGCAGTACTTC,CASSSIGGQGGEQYF
TRBD2,few,TRBJ2-3,TRBV29-1,TGCAGCGTTGGAGCGACTAGCGACGATTCTAGCACAGATACGCAGTATTTT,CSVGATSDDSSTDTQYF
.,few,TRBJ1-1,TRBV19,TGTGCCAGTAGTAATGGAACTGAAGCTTTCTTT,CASSNGTEAFF